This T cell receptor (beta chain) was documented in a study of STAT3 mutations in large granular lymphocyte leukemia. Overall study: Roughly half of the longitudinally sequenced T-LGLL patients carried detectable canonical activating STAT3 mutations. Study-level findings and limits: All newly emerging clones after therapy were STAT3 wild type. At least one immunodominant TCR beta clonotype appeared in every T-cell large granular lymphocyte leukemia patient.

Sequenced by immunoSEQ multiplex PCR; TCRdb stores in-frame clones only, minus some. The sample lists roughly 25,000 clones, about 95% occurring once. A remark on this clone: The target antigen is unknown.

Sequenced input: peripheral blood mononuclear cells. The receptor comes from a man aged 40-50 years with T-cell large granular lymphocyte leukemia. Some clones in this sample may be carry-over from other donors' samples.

The DNA of the CDR3 is TGCGCCAGAACGGCGCCCTTTACTTATTACGAGCAGTACTTC. This encodes CARTAPFTYYEQYF. The chain carries TRBV23-1 and TRBJ2-7; D unclear. TRBV23-1 is given ORF status, its function remaining uncertain. Trimming removed 9 bases from V and 4 bases from J, with 19 bases in between. The CDR3 extends over 14 amino acids.